Shown below are 16 T cell receptor beta chains from a single sample sequenced in a study of T-cell memory formation after mild COVID-19. MiXCR, run by TCRdb on the 5' RACE reads, gives a single entry per CDR3 protein. Seen here are fewer than 650,000 distinct CDR3 sequences, approximately 15% observed once, and the top ten hold about 7.4%. Material: PBMCs or a T cell subset sorted from them (not recorded which). Receptors originate from an adult woman who had mild COVID-19 (a few samples of this study predate the infection). Cell type and time point are not known.

The J gene is TRBJ2-1, the V gene TRBV12-3 or TRBV12-4; 7 bases line up with TRBD2. The CDR3 is 15 amino acids. With V trimmed by 2 bases and J by 6 bases, 7 bases remained unmatched. In nucleotides, the CDR3 is TGTGCCAGCAGTTTAACGGGAGGATCCCGCAATGAGCAGTTCTTC. Protein sequence: CASSLTGGSRNEQFF.

The rearrangement links TRBV4-3 to TRBJ2-1; D is undetermined. This CDR3 contains 17 residues. The germline V gene has CDR1 LGHNA and CDR2 YSLEER. V was trimmed by 0 bases and J by 0 bases, leaving 12 bases between them. The CDR3 nucleotides are TGCGCCAGCAGCCAAGATGGGTCAAGCGACTCCTACAATGAGCAGTTCTTC. Its protein is CASSQDGSSDSYNEQFF.

This clonotype was observed a few times. J is TRBJ2-3 and V is TRBV7-8, with a tentative D call TRBD2 (6 bases). The ends were cut back, 1 base at V and 2 bases at J, with 10 bases in the middle. There are 15 residues in the CDR3. Germline V CDR1 and CDR2: SGHVS, FQNEAQ. The CDR3 DNA is TGTGCCAGCAGCTTAGACGGGACTTCCACAGATACGCAGTATTTT. Translated, it gives CASSLDGTSTDTQYF.

This clonotype was counted a few times. This chain links TRBV7-8 with TRBJ2-7; 8 positions agree with TRBD1. Germline trimming cut 3 bases from V and 5 bases from J; bases unmatched to any gene: 9. Germline CDR1 SGHVS, CDR2 FQNEAQ. The CDR3 sequence is 15 residues long. CDR3 in DNA: TGTGCCAGCAGCTTCGGTACCCTACAGGGGGACGAGCAGTACTTC. Its translation is CASSFGTLQGDEQYF.

The sample holds a few counts of this clonotype. V is TRBV7-8 and J is TRBJ2-1, with 7 bases lining up with TRBD1. V was pared by 4 bases and J by 8 bases, with 5 bases of the junction left unmatched. The germline V gene has CDR1 SGHVS and CDR2 FQNEAQ. The CDR3 has 13 residues. CDR3 DNA: TGTGCCAGCAGCTCCGACAGGGCAGATGAGCAGTTCTTC. Its translation: CASSSDRADEQFF. The whole variable domain, remainder taken from reference TRBV7-8 and TRBJ2-1, is GAGVSQSPRYKVAKRGQDVALRCDPISGHVSLFWYQQALGQGPEFLTYFQNEAQLDKSGLPSDRFFAERPEGSVSTLKIQRTQQEDSAVYLCASSSDRADEQFFGPGTRLTVL.

The chain combines TRBV27 with TRBJ2-7, with 10 bases matching TRBD1. Per germline, CDR1 MNHEY and CDR2 SMNVEV (reference sequence). The V and J ends lost 6 bases and 4 bases, in that order; junction bases with no gene match: 3. The CDR3 consists of 13 residues. In DNA form, the CDR3 reads TGTGCCAGCAGACGACAGGGGGCGTACGAGCAGTACTTC. It codes for CASRRQGAYEQYF.

This rearrangement joins TRBV6-2 or TRBV6-3 to TRBJ1-5; D not certain. The germline V gene has CDR1 MNHEY and CDR2 SVGEGT. The CDR3 loop spans 15 amino acids. The V end was cut by 6 bases, the J end by 1 base, with 13 bases between. CDR3 residues: CASSRPWQSNQPQHF. CDR3 coding DNA: TGTGCCAGCAGCCGACCGTGGCAAAGCAATCAGCCCCAGCATTTT.

This clonotype was detected only a few times. The chain carries TRBV14 and TRBJ2-7; TRBD1 agrees at 8 bases. CDR1 and CDR2 from the germline V gene are SGHDN and FVKESK. The CDR3 covers 13 residues. Trimming cost V 5 bases and J 5 bases; bases outside gene matches: 5. The CDR3 loop reads CASSGQGVHEQYF. The CDR3 DNA reads TGTGCCAGCAGCGGACAGGGTGTCCACGAGCAGTACTTC.

The J gene is TRBJ2-3, the V gene TRBV5-8; possibly TRBD2 for D (5 bases). The CDR3 totals 16 residues. In germline, CDR1 is SGHTS, CDR2 YDEGEE. Deletions cut 4 bases from V and 5 bases from J, with 20 bases between. CDR3 residues: CASSPFGSGFLDTQYF. CDR3 bases: TGTGCCAGCAGCCCATTCGGGTCGGGGTTTTTAGATACGCAGTATTTT.

J is TRBJ2-7 and V is TRBV12-3 or TRBV12-4, with D possibly TRBD1 on 6 matching bases. Trimming removed 6 bases at V and 2 bases at J, with 14 bases between. This CDR3 has 14 residues. This CDR3 is CASSLTGIPYEQYF. The CDR3 DNA reads as TGTGCCAGCAGCCTCACAGGGATCCCCTACGAGCAGTACTTC.

This clonotype has just a few counts. This chain connects TRBV5-5 to TRBJ1-2, with D possibly matching TRBD1 (6 bases). V lost 0 bases to trimming and J lost 4 bases, with 16 bases between them. The CDR3 extends over 16 amino acids. The germline gives CDR1 SGHKS, CDR2 YYEKEE (reference sequence). CDR3 nucleotide sequence: TGTGCCAGCAGCTTGGAGGGGGTGGCTTTGGCCTATGGCTACACCTTC. Translating it yields CASSLEGVALAYGYTF. The variable domain in full, completed from reference TRBV5-5 and TRBJ1-2, reads DAGVTQSPTHLIKTRGQQVTLRCSPISGHKSVSWYQQVLGQGPQFIFQYYEKEERGRGNFPDRFSARQFPNYSSELNVNALLLGDSALYLCASSLEGVALAYGYTFGSGTRLTVV.

This clonotype was counted only a few times. The V gene is TRBV5-4, the J gene TRBJ1-1; 7 bases align to TRBD1. CDR1 is SGHNT and CDR2 is YYREEE in the germline V gene (reference sequence). This CDR3 has 15 residues. The ends lost 2 bases at V and 3 bases at J; junction bases unmatched: 7. CDR3 nucleotide sequence: TGTGCCAGCAGCTTCCGGACAGGAGATTACACTGAAGCTTTCTTT. The encoded protein is CASSFRTGDYTEAFF.

This clonotype has a handful of counts. The chain is built from TRBV7-9 and TRBJ2-5; D might be TRBD2 (6 bases). CDR1 SEHNR and CDR2 FQNEAQ come from the germline V gene (reference sequence). Trimming removed 0 bases at V and 5 bases at J, with 19 bases between. The CDR3 length is 17 residues. The CDR3 here is CASSLALAGSGVETQYF. The CDR3 DNA sequence: TGTGCCAGCAGCTTAGCGTTGGCGGGGTCCGGGGTGGAGACCCAGTACTTC.

This clonotype turned up a few times. The genes are TRBV7-6 and TRBJ2-1, with D perhaps matching TRBD2 (6 bases). This CDR3 region has 14 residues. Trimming left V 5 bases short and J 12 bases short, with 20 bases between. The germline gives CDR1 SGHVS, CDR2 FNYEAQ. The CDR3 region has the DNA TGTGCCAGCAGCCTCGACGCGGGGAGGCCGGGGCAGTTCTTC. Translated, it gives CASSLDAGRPGQFF.

The chain links TRBV5-6 to TRBJ2-1; TRBD2 aligns across 8 bases. The length of the CDR3 is 15 residues. With V trimmed by 1 base and J by 8 bases, 8 bases remained unmatched. Germline CDR1 reads SGHDT; CDR2 reads YYEEEE. CDR3 nucleotides: TGTGCCAGCAGCTTGTTCGCGGGGCGGGGGGATGAGCAGTTCTTC. Its protein product is CASSLFAGRGDEQFF.

The CDR3 nucleotides are TGTGCCAGCAGCTTAGGGTTGGCACGTACCTACGAGCAGTACTTC. Protein sequence: CASSLGLARTYEQYF. This sequence joins TRBV7-8 and TRBJ2-7; no definite D call. In germline, CDR1 is SGHVS, CDR2 FQNEAQ. V dropped 1 base and J dropped 2 bases, with 12 bases sitting between them. This CDR3 region has 15 residues.